These T cell receptor beta chains were read from a single sample in a study of shared clonotypes between healthy human individuals. Clones were sequenced by immunoSEQ multiplex PCR, and TCRdb holds only the in-frame ones, with some missing. The sample includes fewer than 1.8 million clones, 97% to 99% of them seen just once. Sequenced material: naive CD4+ T cells sorted from blood. The receptor set was obtained from a man aged 25 to 40 in good health. Both conserved end residues are part of each CDR3. The D gene is left open where the match is weak. The size entry is marked missing in some rows and otherwise reads once, few, many or a size class.

len: 17; j_gene: TRBJ2-7; abundance: NA; d_gene: TRBD2; v_gene: TRBV28; CDR3aa: CASSTTSGRGSSYEQYF; CDR3nt: TGTGCCAGCAGCACGACTAGCGGGAGGGGAAGCTCCTACGAGCAGTACTTC
len: 18; j_gene: TRBJ2-5; abundance: NA; d_gene: NA; v_gene: TRBV18; CDR3aa: CASSPLYRTDSLQETQYF; CDR3nt: TGTGCCAGCTCACCACTTTATCGGACCGACAGCTTACAAGAGACCCAGTACTTC
len: 15; j_gene: TRBJ1-5; abundance: NA; d_gene: NA; v_gene: TRBV5-1; CDR3aa: CASSLGLGIHQPQHF; CDR3nt: TGCGCCAGCAGCTTGGGATTGGGGATCCATCAGCCCCAGCATTTT
len: 12; j_gene: TRBJ1-4; abundance: NA; d_gene: NA; v_gene: TRBV14; CDR3aa: CASSHRGDKLFF; CDR3nt: TGTGCCAGCAGCCATAGGGGAGATAAACTGTTTTTT
len: 15; j_gene: TRBJ1-5; abundance: NA; d_gene: TRBD1; v_gene: TRBV2; CDR3aa: CASSEAPTGGQPQHF; CDR3nt: TGTGCCAGCAGTGAAGCGCCTACAGGGGGCCAGCCCCAGCATTTT
len: 12; j_gene: TRBJ2-7; abundance: few; d_gene: NA; v_gene: TRBV10-1; CDR3aa: CASASGGSEQYF; CDR3nt: TGCGCCAGCGCGTCAGGGGGGAGCGAGCAGTACTTC
len: 14; j_gene: TRBJ2-5; abundance: NA; d_gene: NA; v_gene: TRBV5-4; CDR3aa: CASSPFPAPETQYF; CDR3nt: TGTGCCAGCAGCCCCTTTCCAGCCCCAGAGACCCAGTACTTC
len: 15; j_gene: TRBJ2-7; abundance: few; d_gene: TRBD1; v_gene: TRBV6-1; CDR3aa: CARPTSGTGVDEQYF; CDR3nt: TGTGCCAGGCCAACTTCCGGGACAGGGGTAGACGAGCAGTACTTC
len: 14; j_gene: TRBJ2-5; abundance: NA; d_gene: TRBD2; v_gene: TRBV27; CDR3aa: CASSTWGGGETQYF; CDR3nt: TGTGCCAGCAGTACGTGGGGGGGTGGAGAGACCCAGTACTTC
len: 13; j_gene: TRBJ2-7; abundance: NA; d_gene: NA; v_gene: TRBV29-1; CDR3aa: CSVLLTGYYEQYF; CDR3nt: TGCAGCGTCCTACTTACAGGATACTACGAGCAGTACTTC
len: 15; j_gene: TRBJ2-5; abundance: NA; d_gene: TRBD1; v_gene: TRBV5-4; CDR3aa: CASSLRQGYQETQYF; CDR3nt: TGTGCCAGCAGCTTGAGACAGGGGTACCAAGAGACCCAGTACTTC
len: 23; j_gene: TRBJ2-1; abundance: NA; d_gene: TRBD2; v_gene: TRBV10-3; CDR3aa: CAISVPGQGVTSGSVSSYNEQFF; CDR3nt: TGTGCCATCAGCGTTCCGGGACAGGGTGTCACTAGCGGGAGTGTTTCATCCTACAATGAGCAGTTCTTC
len: 14; j_gene: TRBJ2-3; abundance: NA; d_gene: NA; v_gene: TRBV10-1; CDR3aa: CASSEYSITDTQYF; CDR3nt: TGCGCCAGCAGTGAATACTCAATCACAGATACGCAGTATTTT
len: 16; j_gene: TRBJ2-7; abundance: NA; d_gene: NA; v_gene: TRBV7-5; CDR3aa: CVRSLTLQAYSYEQYF; CDR3nt: TGTGTCAGAAGCTTAACCTTACAGGCTTACTCCTACGAGCAGTACTTC
len: 16; j_gene: TRBJ1-5; abundance: NA; d_gene: NA; v_gene: TRBV5-8; CDR3aa: CASTLRGGWSNQPQHF; CDR3nt: TGTGCCAGCACCCTGCGGGGGGGTTGGAGCAATCAGCCCCAGCATTTT
len: 14; j_gene: TRBJ2-5; abundance: NA; d_gene: TRBD1; v_gene: TRBV5-1; CDR3aa: CASGPGQALETQYF; CDR3nt: TGCGCCAGCGGACCGGGACAGGCCCTTGAGACCCAGTACTTC
len: 16; j_gene: TRBJ1-2; abundance: NA; d_gene: TRBD1; v_gene: TRBV30; CDR3aa: CAWSQIRATGGDGYTF; CDR3nt: TGTGCCTGGTCCCAAATAAGGGCCACAGGGGGAGATGGCTACACCTTC
len: 17; j_gene: TRBJ2-1; abundance: NA; d_gene: TRBD2; v_gene: TRBV7-8; CDR3aa: CASSLRLAGEEYNEQFF; CDR3nt: TGTGCCAGCAGCCTGAGACTAGCGGGAGAGGAATACAATGAGCAGTTCTTC
len: 14; j_gene: TRBJ1-2; abundance: NA; d_gene: TRBD1; v_gene: TRBV28; CDR3aa: CASSLTGDLVGYTF; CDR3nt: TGTGCCAGCAGTTTGACAGGGGATTTGGTAGGCTACACCTTC
len: 15; j_gene: TRBJ2-2; abundance: once; d_gene: NA; v_gene: TRBV29-1; CDR3aa: CSVRFLTGGPGELFF; CDR3nt: TGCAGCGTTCGCTTTCTGACGGGTGGACCCGGGGAGCTGTTTTTT
len: 14; j_gene: TRBJ2-1; abundance: NA; d_gene: NA; v_gene: TRBV5-1; CDR3aa: CASSRRGGYNEQFF; CDR3nt: TGCGCCAGCAGCCGTAGAGGAGGGTACAATGAGCAGTTCTTC
len: 14; j_gene: TRBJ1-1; abundance: NA; d_gene: NA; v_gene: TRBV19; CDR3aa: CASNPEGGGTEAFF; CDR3nt: TGTGCCAGTAACCCGGAAGGGGGTGGGACTGAAGCTTTCTTT
len: 14; j_gene: TRBJ1-5; abundance: NA; d_gene: TRBD1; v_gene: TRBV2; CDR3aa: CASKLGQGFQPQHF; CDR3nt: TGTGCCAGCAAGTTGGGACAGGGTTTCCAGCCCCAGCATTTT
len: 18; j_gene: TRBJ2-1; abundance: NA; d_gene: TRBD2; v_gene: TRBV11-2; CDR3aa: CASSLLRTSGEKYNEQFF; CDR3nt: TGTGCCAGCAGCTTACTCCGAACTAGCGGGGAGAAGTACAATGAGCAGTTCTTC
len: 14; j_gene: TRBJ2-2; abundance: NA; d_gene: TRBD2; v_gene: TRBV28; CDR3aa: CASSTSGSFGELFF; CDR3nt: TGTGCCAGCAGCACTAGCGGATCGTTTGGGGAGCTGTTTTTT
len: 16; j_gene: TRBJ2-3; abundance: once; d_gene: TRBD2; v_gene: TRBV6-5; CDR3aa: CASSYSTSGNEDTQYF; CDR3nt: TGTGCCAGCAGTTACTCGACTAGCGGGAATGAAGATACGCAGTATTTT
len: 14; j_gene: TRBJ2-7; abundance: NA; d_gene: NA; v_gene: TRBV4-3; CDR3aa: CASSQAWPAYEQYF; CDR3nt: TGCGCCAGCAGCCAAGCCTGGCCCGCCTACGAGCAGTACTTC
len: 15; j_gene: TRBJ1-2; abundance: NA; d_gene: TRBD1; v_gene: TRBV28; CDR3aa: CASSFPPDRGYGYTF; CDR3nt: TGTGCCAGCAGTTTTCCCCCGGACAGGGGCTATGGCTACACCTTC
len: 15; j_gene: TRBJ2-7; abundance: NA; d_gene: TRBD2; v_gene: TRBV9; CDR3aa: CASSVGLAGDYEQYF; CDR3nt: TGTGCCAGCAGCGTAGGACTAGCGGGAGACTACGAGCAGTACTTC
len: 15; j_gene: TRBJ2-3; abundance: NA; d_gene: TRBD1; v_gene: TRBV13; CDR3aa: CASSLGRGRGIAQYF; CDR3nt: TGTGCCAGCAGCTTAGGTAGGGGCAGGGGGATAGCGCAGTATTTT
len: 14; j_gene: TRBJ2-5; abundance: NA; d_gene: TRBD2; v_gene: TRBV29-1; CDR3aa: CSVGLAGTKETQYF; CDR3nt: TGCAGCGTTGGGCTAGCGGGGACGAAAGAGACCCAGTACTTC
len: 13; j_gene: TRBJ1-1; abundance: NA; d_gene: NA; v_gene: TRBV30; CDR3aa: CAWNLPGVTEAFF; CDR3nt: TGTGCCTGGAACCTCCCGGGGGTCACTGAAGCTTTCTTT
len: 14; j_gene: TRBJ2-3; abundance: NA; d_gene: NA; v_gene: TRBV5-1; CDR3aa: CASSPGGVADTQYF; CDR3nt: TGCGCCAGCAGCCCGGGGGGCGTGGCGGATACGCAGTATTTT
len: 15; j_gene: TRBJ2-1; abundance: NA; d_gene: TRBD1; v_gene: TRBV18; CDR3aa: CASSHGQGVFPEQFF; CDR3nt: TGTGCCAGCTCACATGGACAGGGCGTCTTCCCTGAGCAGTTCTTC
len: 14; j_gene: TRBJ2-3; abundance: NA; d_gene: NA; v_gene: TRBV4-2; CDR3aa: CASSLPSSTDTQYF; CDR3nt: TGTGCCAGCAGCTTACCCTCCAGCACAGATACGCAGTATTTT
len: 17; j_gene: TRBJ1-5; abundance: NA; d_gene: TRBD1; v_gene: TRBV7-8; CDR3aa: CASSLEQGARSNQPQHF; CDR3nt: TGTGCCAGCAGCTTAGAACAGGGGGCACGGAGCAATCAGCCCCAGCATTTT
len: 14; j_gene: TRBJ2-7; abundance: NA; d_gene: TRBD2; v_gene: TRBV9; CDR3aa: CASSPLAGAYEQYF; CDR3nt: TGTGCCAGCAGCCCACTAGCGGGTGCCTACGAGCAGTACTTC
len: 12; j_gene: TRBJ1-5; abundance: few; d_gene: NA; v_gene: TRBV18; CDR3aa: CASRIVNQPQHF; CDR3nt: TGTGCCAGCCGTATCGTCAATCAGCCCCAGCATTTT
len: 14; j_gene: TRBJ1-5; abundance: NA; d_gene: TRBD1; v_gene: TRBV18; CDR3aa: CASSETGGHQPQHF; CDR3nt: TGTGCCAGCTCAGAGACAGGGGGACATCAGCCCCAGCATTTT
len: 16; j_gene: TRBJ2-1; abundance: NA; d_gene: TRBD2; v_gene: TRBV5-6; CDR3aa: CASSFMTSGRAGEQFF; CDR3nt: TGTGCCAGCAGCTTCATGACTAGCGGGAGGGCCGGTGAGCAGTTCTTC
len: 13; j_gene: TRBJ1-2; abundance: NA; d_gene: NA; v_gene: TRBV2; CDR3aa: CASRVDLDYGYTF; CDR3nt: TGTGCCAGCAGAGTGGACCTCGACTATGGCTACACCTTC
len: 15; j_gene: TRBJ1-2; abundance: NA; d_gene: TRBD1; v_gene: TRBV7-2; CDR3aa: CASSPQTGGRYGYTF; CDR3nt: TGTGCCAGCAGCCCTCAGACAGGGGGCAGGTATGGCTACACCTTC
len: 16; j_gene: TRBJ2-1; abundance: NA; d_gene: NA; v_gene: TRBV19; CDR3aa: CASSIRPESSYNEQFF; CDR3nt: TGTGCCAGTAGTATCCGTCCAGAGAGCTCCTACAATGAGCAGTTCTTC
len: 16; j_gene: TRBJ2-7; abundance: NA; d_gene: NA; v_gene: TRBV11-2; CDR3aa: CASSLVRGLNVYEQYF; CDR3nt: TGTGCCAGCAGCTTAGTTAGGGGGTTAAATGTCTACGAGCAGTACTTC
len: 15; j_gene: TRBJ1-1; abundance: NA; d_gene: TRBD1; v_gene: TRBV2; CDR3aa: CASSEARADRGPTFF; CDR3nt: TGTGCCAGCAGTGAAGCGAGAGCCGACAGGGGGCCGACTTTCTTT
len: 13; j_gene: TRBJ1-3; abundance: NA; d_gene: NA; v_gene: TRBV7-6; CDR3aa: CASSPGFGNTIYF; CDR3nt: TGTGCCAGCAGCCCAGGGTTCGGAAACACCATATATTTT
len: 15; j_gene: TRBJ2-7; abundance: NA; d_gene: NA; v_gene: TRBV6-6; CDR3aa: CASRSTGQSPYEQYF; CDR3nt: TGTGCCAGCAGATCGACTGGACAGTCTCCCTACGAGCAGTACTTC
len: 13; j_gene: TRBJ2-7; abundance: NA; d_gene: NA; v_gene: TRBV19; CDR3aa: CASAETVPYEQYF; CDR3nt: TGTGCCAGTGCGGAGACCGTACCTTACGAGCAGTACTTC
len: 11; j_gene: TRBJ2-7; abundance: once; d_gene: NA; v_gene: TRBV11-2; CDR3aa: CASSPRYEQYF; CDR3nt: TGTGCCAGCAGCCCCCGTTACGAGCAGTACTTC
len: 16; j_gene: TRBJ2-2; abundance: NA; d_gene: NA; v_gene: TRBV21-1; CDR3aa: CASSNAEQGDTGELFF; CDR3nt: TGTGCCAGCAGCAACGCTGAACAGGGGGATACCGGGGAGCTGTTTTTT
len: 16; j_gene: TRBJ2-1; abundance: NA; d_gene: NA; v_gene: TRBV9; CDR3aa: CASSAVTLSSYNEQFF; CDR3nt: TGTGCCAGCAGCGCGGTCACACTTTCCTCCTACAATGAGCAGTTCTTC
len: 16; j_gene: TRBJ1-2; abundance: NA; d_gene: TRBD1; v_gene: TRBV11-1; CDR3aa: CASSPIVGGQVYGYTF; CDR3nt: TGTGCCAGCAGCCCTATAGTGGGAGGACAGGTCTATGGCTACACCTTC
len: 15; j_gene: TRBJ1-4; abundance: NA; d_gene: NA; v_gene: TRBV6-5; CDR3aa: CASSSPRGGNEKLFF; CDR3nt: TGTGCCAGCAGTTCCCCCAGGGGCGGTAATGAAAAACTGTTTTTT
len: 16; j_gene: TRBJ2-1; abundance: NA; d_gene: NA; v_gene: TRBV19; CDR3aa: CASSIDPAGSYNEQFF; CDR3nt: TGTGCCAGTAGTATAGATCCTGCTGGCTCCTACAATGAGCAGTTCTTC
len: 14; j_gene: TRBJ2-1; abundance: NA; d_gene: NA; v_gene: TRBV7-2; CDR3aa: CASSQNPSNNEQFF; CDR3nt: TGTGCCAGCAGCCAAAACCCCAGTAACAATGAGCAGTTCTTC
len: 14; j_gene: TRBJ2-1; abundance: NA; d_gene: NA; v_gene: TRBV7-2; CDR3aa: CASSPRLQYNEQFF; CDR3nt: TGTGCCAGCAGCCCAAGACTACAGTACAATGAGCAGTTCTTC
len: 15; j_gene: TRBJ2-7; abundance: NA; d_gene: NA; v_gene: TRBV5-1; CDR3aa: CASSLDGQGVGEQYF; CDR3nt: TGCGCCAGCAGCTTGGATGGGCAGGGCGTTGGCGAGCAGTACTTC
len: 16; j_gene: TRBJ2-7; abundance: NA; d_gene: TRBD2; v_gene: TRBV18; CDR3aa: CASSTGTSGRYYEQYF; CDR3nt: TGTGCCAGCTCAACCGGGACTAGCGGGAGGTACTACGAGCAGTACTTC
len: 13; j_gene: TRBJ1-1; abundance: once; d_gene: NA; v_gene: TRBV6-5; CDR3aa: CASLGRPTAEAFF; CDR3nt: TGTGCCAGTTTAGGGAGACCGACGGCTGAAGCTTTCTTT